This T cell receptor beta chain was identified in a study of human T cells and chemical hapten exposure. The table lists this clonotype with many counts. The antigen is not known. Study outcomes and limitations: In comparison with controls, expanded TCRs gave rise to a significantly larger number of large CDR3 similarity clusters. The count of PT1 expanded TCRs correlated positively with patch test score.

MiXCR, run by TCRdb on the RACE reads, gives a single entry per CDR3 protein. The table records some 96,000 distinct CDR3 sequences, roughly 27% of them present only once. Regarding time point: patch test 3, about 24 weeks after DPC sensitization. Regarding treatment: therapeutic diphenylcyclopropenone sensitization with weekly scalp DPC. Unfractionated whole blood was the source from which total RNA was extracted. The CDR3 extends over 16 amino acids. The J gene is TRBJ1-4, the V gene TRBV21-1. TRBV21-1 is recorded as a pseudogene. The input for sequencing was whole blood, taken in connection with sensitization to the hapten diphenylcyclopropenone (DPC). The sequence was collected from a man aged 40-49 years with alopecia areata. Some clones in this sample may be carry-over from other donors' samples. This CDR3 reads CASSKADRRSNEKLFF. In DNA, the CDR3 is TGTGCCAGCAGCAAAGCCGACCGTCGTTCTAATGAAAAACTGTTTTTT.